The source of this T cell receptor beta chain is a study of CD8 T cells in ankylosing spondylitis. V trimming: 2 bases; J trimming: 3 bases; junction bases outside the gene matches: 8. Germline CDR1 SGHNT, CDR2 YENEEA. The CDR3 length is 17 residues. Notes on this clonotype: What it recognizes is unknown.

General study results and limits: A subset of motif variants has previously been described in the synovial fluid and blood of reactive arthritis. CD8+ disease-linked clones were present at relatively low frequencies in blood. Matched synovial fluid from ankylosing spondylitis patients was reported to be enriched for disease-linked clones. Apparently characteristic of ankylosing spondylitis blood was a TCR beta motif (about 8 highly homologous variants).

Each TCR beta library was made by quantitative 5'-RACE that incorporated molecular barcodes. Via MiXCR, TCRdb re-called the 5' RACE reads, giving one row per CDR3 protein. The repertoire consists of under 550,000 distinct CDR3 sequences, with about 24% occurring once and the leading ten covering about 0.9%. V gene TRBV11-3 combines with J gene TRBJ2-2; 8 nucleotides align to TRBD2. Sequencing used blood, either unsorted or a sorted T cell fraction (not recorded which). The clonotype originates from a male donor with ankylosing spondylitis. For the CDR3, the DNA is TGTGCCAGCAGCTTAAGAGCCGGGAGGGGGGACACCGGGGAGCTGTTTTTT. This translates into CASSLRAGRGDTGELFF.